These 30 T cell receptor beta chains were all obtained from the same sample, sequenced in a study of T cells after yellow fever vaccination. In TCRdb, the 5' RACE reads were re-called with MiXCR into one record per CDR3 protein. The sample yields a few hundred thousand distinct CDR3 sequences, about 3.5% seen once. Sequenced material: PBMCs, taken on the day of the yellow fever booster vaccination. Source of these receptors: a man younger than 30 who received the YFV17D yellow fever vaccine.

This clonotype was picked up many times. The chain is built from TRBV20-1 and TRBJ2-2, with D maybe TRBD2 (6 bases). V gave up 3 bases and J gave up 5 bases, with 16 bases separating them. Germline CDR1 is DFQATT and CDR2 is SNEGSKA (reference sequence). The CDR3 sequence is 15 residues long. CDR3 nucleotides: TGCAGTGCTAGGAGGAGGGGCGCGATTACCGGGGAGCTGTTTTTT. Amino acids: CSARRRGAITGELFF.

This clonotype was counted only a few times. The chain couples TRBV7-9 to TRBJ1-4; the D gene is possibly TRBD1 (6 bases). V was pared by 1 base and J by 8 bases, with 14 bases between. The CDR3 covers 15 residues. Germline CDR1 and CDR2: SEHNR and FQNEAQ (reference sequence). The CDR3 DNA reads TGTGCCAGCAGCTTAGAACCGGGGGCGGAAGAAAAACTGTTTTTT. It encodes CASSLEPGAEEKLFF. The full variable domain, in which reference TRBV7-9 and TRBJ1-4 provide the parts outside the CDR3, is DTGVSQNPRHKITKRGQNVTFRCDPISEHNRLYWYRQTLGQGPEFLTYFQNEAQLEKSRLLSDRFSAERPKGSFSTLEIQRTEQGDSAMYLCASSLEPGAEEKLFFGSGTQLSVL.

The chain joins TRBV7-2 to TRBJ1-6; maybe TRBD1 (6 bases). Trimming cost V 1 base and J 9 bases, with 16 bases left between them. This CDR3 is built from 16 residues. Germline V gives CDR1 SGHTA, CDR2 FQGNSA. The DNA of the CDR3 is TGTGCCAGCAGCTTAGGCCCAGGGGTTCAGGCTTCACCCCTCCACTTT. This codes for CASSLGPGVQASPLHF.

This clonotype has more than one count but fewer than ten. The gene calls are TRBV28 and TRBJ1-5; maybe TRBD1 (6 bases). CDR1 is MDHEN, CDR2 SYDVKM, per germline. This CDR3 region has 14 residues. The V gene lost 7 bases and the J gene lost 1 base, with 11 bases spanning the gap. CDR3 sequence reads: CASTKGGSNQPQHF. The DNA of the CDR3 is TGTGCCAGCACCAAGGGGGGGAGCAATCAGCCCCAGCATTTT.

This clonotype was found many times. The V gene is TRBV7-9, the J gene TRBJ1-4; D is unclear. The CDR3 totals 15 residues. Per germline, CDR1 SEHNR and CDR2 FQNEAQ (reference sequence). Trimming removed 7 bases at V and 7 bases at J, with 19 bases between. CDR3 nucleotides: TGTGCCAGCACCCAACTTTCCAGTGTTTCTGAAAAACTGTTTTTT. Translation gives CASTQLSSVSEKLFF.

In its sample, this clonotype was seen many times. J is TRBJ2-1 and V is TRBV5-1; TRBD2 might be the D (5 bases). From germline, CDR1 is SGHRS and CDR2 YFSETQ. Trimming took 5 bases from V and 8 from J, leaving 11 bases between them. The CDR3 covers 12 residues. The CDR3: CASRFSADEQFF. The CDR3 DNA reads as TGCGCCAGCAGATTTAGCGCCGATGAGCAGTTCTTC.

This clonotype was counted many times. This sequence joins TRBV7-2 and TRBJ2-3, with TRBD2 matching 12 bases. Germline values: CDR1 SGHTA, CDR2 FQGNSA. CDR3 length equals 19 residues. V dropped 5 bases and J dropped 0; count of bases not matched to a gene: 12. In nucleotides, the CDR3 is TGTGCCAGCAGCCTCAGGGACTTTGGACTAGCGGGGAGCACAGATACGCAGTATTTT. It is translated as CASSLRDFGLAGSTDTQYF.

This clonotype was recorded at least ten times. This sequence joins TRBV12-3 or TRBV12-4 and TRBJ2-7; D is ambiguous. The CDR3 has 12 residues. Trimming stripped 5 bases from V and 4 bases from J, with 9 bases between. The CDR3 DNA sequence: TGTGCCAGCAGTACTGTAGGTTACGAGCAGTACTTC. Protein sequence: CASSTVGYEQYF.

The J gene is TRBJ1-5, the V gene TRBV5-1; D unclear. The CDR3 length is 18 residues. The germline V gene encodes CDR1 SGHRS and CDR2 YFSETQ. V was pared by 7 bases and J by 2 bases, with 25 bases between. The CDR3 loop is CASPRPGRKYSCNQPQHF. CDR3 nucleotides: TGCGCCAGCCCCAGACCGGGTAGGAAGTATAGCTGCAATCAGCCCCAGCATTTT.

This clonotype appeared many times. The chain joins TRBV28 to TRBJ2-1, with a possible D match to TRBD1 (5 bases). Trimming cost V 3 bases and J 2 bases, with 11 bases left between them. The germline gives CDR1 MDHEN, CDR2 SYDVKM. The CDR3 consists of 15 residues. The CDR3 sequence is CASSFAGYTYNEQFF. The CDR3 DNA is TGTGCCAGCAGTTTCGCAGGGTATACCTACAATGAGCAGTTCTTC.

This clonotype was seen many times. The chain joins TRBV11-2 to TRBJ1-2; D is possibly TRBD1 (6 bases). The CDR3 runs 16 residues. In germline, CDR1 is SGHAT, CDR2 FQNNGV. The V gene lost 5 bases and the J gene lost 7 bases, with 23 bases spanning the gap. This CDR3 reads CASSPLLQGLNGGYTF. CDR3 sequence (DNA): TGTGCCAGCAGCCCCCTCCTACAGGGCCTCAATGGTGGCTACACCTTC. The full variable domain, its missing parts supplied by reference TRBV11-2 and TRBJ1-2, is EAGVAQSPRYKIIEKRQSVAFWCNPISGHATLYWYQQILGQGPKLLIQFQNNGVVDDSQLPKDRFSAERLKGVDSTLKIQPAKLEDSAVYLCASSPLLQGLNGGYTFGSGTRLTVV.

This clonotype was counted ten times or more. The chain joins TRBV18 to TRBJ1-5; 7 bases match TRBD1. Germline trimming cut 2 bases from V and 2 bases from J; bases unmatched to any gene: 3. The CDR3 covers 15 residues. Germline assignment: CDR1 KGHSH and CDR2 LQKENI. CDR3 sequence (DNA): TGTGCCAGCTCACCAAATACAGGGGGCAATCAGCCCCAGCATTTT. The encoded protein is CASSPNTGGNQPQHF.

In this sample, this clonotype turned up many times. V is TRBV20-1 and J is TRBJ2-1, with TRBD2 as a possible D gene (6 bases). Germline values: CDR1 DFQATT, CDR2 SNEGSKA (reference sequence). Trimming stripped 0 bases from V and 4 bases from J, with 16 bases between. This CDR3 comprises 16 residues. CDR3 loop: CSARDQASAYYNEQFF. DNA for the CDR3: TGCAGTGCTAGAGATCAGGCTAGCGCATATTACAATGAGCAGTTCTTC.

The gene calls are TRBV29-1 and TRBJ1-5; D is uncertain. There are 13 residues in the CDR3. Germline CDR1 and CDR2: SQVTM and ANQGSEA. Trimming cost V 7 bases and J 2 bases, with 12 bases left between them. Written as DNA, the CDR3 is TGCAGCGCGGGGTCGGTCGGCAATCAGCCCCAGCATTTT. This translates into CSAGSVGNQPQHF.

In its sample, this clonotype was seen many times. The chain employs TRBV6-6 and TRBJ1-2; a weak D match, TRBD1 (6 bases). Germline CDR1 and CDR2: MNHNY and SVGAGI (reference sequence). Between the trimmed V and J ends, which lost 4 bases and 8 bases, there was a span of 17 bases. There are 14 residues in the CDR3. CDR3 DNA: TGTGCCAGCAGTTCATGGGCAGGGGAGGGGGGCTACACCTTC. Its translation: CASSSWAGEGGYTF.

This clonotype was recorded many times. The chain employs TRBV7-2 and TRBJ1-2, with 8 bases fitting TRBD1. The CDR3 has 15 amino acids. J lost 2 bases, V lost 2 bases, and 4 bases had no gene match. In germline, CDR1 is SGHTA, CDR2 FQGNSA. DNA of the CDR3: TGTGCCAGCAGCTTATCCGGGACAGGCAACTATGGCTACACCTTC. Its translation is CASSLSGTGNYGYTF.

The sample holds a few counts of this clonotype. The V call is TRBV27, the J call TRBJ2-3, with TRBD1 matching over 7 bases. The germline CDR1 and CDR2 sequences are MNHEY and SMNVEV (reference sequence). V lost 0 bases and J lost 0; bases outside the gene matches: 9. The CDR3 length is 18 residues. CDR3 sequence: CASSLSVFSGGSTDTQYF. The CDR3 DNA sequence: TGTGCCAGCAGTTTATCGGTTTTCTCAGGGGGTAGCACAGATACGCAGTATTTT.

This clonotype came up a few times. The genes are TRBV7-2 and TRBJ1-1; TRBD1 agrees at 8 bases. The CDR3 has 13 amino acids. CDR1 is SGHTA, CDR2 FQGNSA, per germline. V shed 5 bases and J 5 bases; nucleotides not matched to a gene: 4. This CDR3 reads CASSPRGRTEAFF. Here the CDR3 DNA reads TGTGCCAGCAGCCCCAGGGGGCGGACTGAAGCTTTCTTT.

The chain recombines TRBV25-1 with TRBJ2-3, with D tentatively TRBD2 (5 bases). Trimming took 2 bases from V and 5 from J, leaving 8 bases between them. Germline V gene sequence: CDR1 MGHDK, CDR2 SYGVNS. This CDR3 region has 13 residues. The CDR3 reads CASSEKGRDTQYF. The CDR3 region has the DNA TGTGCCAGCAGTGAAAAAGGGAGAGATACGCAGTATTTT.

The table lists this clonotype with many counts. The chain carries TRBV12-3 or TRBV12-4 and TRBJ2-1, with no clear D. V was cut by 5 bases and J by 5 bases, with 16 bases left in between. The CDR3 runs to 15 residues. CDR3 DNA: TGTGCCAGCAGTCGGCGTGGGGTGGGGAACAATGAGCAGTTCTTC. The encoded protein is CASSRRGVGNNEQFF.

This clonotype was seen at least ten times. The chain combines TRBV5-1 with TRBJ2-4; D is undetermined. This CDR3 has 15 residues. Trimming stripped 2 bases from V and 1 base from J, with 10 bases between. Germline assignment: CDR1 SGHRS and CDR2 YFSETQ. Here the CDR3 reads CASSLEDRAKNIQYF. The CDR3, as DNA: TGCGCCAGCAGCTTAGAGGATAGGGCCAAAAACATTCAGTACTTC.

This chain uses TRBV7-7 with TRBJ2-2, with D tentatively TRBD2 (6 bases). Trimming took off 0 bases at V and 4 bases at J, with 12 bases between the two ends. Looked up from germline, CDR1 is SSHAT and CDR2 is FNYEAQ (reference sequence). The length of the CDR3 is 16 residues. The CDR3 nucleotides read TGTGCCAGCAGCTTAGCGACCCAGGGAGGCACCGGGGAGCTGTTTTTT. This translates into CASSLATQGGTGELFF.

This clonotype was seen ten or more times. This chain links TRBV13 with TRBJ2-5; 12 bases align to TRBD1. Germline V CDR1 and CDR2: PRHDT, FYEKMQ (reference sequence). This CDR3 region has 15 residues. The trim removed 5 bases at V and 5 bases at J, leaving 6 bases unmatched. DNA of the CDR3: TGTGCCAGCAGCATCCGGGACAGGGGGCTGGAGACCCAGTACTTC. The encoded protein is CASSIRDRGLETQYF.

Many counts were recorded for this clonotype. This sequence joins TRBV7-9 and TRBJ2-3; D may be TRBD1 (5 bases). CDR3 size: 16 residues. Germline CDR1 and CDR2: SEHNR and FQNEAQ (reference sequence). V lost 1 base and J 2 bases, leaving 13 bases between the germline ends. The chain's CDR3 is CASSLVKGPFTDTQYF. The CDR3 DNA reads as TGTGCCAGCAGCTTAGTCAAGGGGCCTTTCACAGATACGCAGTATTTT.

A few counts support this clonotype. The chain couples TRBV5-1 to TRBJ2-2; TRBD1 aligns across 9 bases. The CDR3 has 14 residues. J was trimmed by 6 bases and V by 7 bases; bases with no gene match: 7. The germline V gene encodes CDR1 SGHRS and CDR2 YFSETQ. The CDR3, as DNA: TGCGCCAGCCGGGACAGGGCAACCCCCGGGGAGCTGTTTTTT. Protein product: CASRDRATPGELFF.

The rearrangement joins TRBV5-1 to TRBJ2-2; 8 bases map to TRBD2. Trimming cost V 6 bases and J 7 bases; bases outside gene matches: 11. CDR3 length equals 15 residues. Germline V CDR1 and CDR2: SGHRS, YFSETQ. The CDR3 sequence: CASTSAGLEGGELFF. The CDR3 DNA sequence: TGCGCCAGCACCTCGGCGGGACTAGAGGGCGGGGAGCTGTTTTTT.

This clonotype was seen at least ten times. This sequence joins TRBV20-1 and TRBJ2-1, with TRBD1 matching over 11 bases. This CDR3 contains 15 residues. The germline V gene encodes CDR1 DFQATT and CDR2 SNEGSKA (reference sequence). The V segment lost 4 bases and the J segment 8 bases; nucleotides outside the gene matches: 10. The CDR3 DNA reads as TGCAGTGCTACCCAGGACAGGGGGCTTGTCGATGAGCAGTTCTTC. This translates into CSATQDRGLVDEQFF.

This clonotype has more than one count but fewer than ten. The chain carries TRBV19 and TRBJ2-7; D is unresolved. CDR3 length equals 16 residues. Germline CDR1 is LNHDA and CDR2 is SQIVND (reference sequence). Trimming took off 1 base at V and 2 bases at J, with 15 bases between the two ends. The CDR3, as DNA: TGTGCCAGTAGTATAGGTGGCAGAGCTTACCCCTACGAGCAGTACTTC. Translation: CASSIGGRAYPYEQYF.

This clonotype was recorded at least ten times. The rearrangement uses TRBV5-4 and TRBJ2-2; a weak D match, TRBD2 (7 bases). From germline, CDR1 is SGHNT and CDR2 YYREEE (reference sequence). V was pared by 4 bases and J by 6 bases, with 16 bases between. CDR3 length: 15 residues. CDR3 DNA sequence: TGTGCCAGCAGCGGGGGGGCGCTAGCTGCCGGGGAGCTGTTTTTT. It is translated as CASSGGALAAGELFF. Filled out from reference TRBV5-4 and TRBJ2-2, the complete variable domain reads ETGVTQSPTHLIKTRGQQVTLRCSSQSGHNTVSWYQQALGQGPQFIFQYYREEENGRGNFPPRFSGLQFPNYSSELNVNALELDDSALYLCASSGGALAAGELFFGEGSRLTVL.

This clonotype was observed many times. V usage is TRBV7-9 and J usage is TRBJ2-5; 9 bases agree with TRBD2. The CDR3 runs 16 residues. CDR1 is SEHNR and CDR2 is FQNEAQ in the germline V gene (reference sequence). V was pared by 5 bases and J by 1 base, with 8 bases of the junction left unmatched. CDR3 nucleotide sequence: TGTGCCAGCAGCCCCCCTAGCGGGGAATTCCAAGAGACCCAGTACTTC. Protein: CASSPPSGEFQETQYF.